This T cell receptor (beta chain) was found in a study of T cells in Graves' hyperthyroidism and ophthalmopathy. Germline V gene data show CDR1 as MNHEY and CDR2 as SVGEGT. The CDR3 length is 14 residues. V was shortened by 5 bases and J by 1 base, with 9 bases between the two germline ends. The CDR3 regions of TCR beta were amplified from RNA transcripts. Carried out on the TCR CDR3, a first-round RT-PCR used the HTBI primer set. MiXCR was run by TCRdb on the multiplex PCR reads, yielding one entry per CDR3 protein. The sample holds 400,000 to 600,000 distinct CDR3 sequences, about 16% seen once. The sequence came from a woman aged 25-40 years with Graves' ophthalmopathy. Sample: blood. The chain has TRBV6-2 or TRBV6-3 and TRBJ2-4; D perhaps matches TRBD1 (6 bases). Written as DNA, the CDR3 is TGTGCCAGCAGTAATCAGGGGGCCAAAAACATTCAGTACTTC. Protein sequence: CASSNQGAKNIQYF.